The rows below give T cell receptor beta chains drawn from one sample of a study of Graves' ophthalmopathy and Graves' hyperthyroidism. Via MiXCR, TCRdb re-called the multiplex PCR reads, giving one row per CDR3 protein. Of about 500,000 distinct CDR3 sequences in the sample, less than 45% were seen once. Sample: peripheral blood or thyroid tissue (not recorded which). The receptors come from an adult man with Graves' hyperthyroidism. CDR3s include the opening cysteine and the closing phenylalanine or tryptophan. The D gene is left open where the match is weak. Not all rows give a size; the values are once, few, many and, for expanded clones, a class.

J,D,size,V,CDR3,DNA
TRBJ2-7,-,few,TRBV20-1,CSARTFSPPYNEQYF,TGCAGTGCTAGGACGTTCAGCCCTCCCTACAATGAGCAGTACTTC
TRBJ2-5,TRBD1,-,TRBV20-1,CSARQGQGTWTQYF,TGCAGTGCTAGGCAGGGACAGGGAACTTGGACCCAGTACTTC
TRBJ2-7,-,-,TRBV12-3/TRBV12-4,CASSQQSQVESSYEQYF,TGTGCCAGCAGCCAACAATCCCAAGTTGAGAGCTCCTACGAGCAGTACTTC
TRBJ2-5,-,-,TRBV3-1,CASSLPGSSQETQYF,TGTGCCAGCAGCCTCCCGGGATCGTCTCAAGAGACCCAGTACTTC
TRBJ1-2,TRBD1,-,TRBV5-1,CASSLTGAVNYGYTF,TGCGCCAGCAGCTTGACAGGGGCAGTTAACTATGGCTACACCTTC
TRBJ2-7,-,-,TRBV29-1,CSVEGGTITYNEQYF,TGCAGCGTTGAAGGAGGGACAATTACCTACAATGAGCAGTACTTC
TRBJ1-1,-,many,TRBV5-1,CASSTDGFTEAFF,TGCGCCAGCAGCACCGACGGATTCACTGAAGCTTTCTTT
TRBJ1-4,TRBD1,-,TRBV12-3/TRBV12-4,CASSPNRGYKEKLFF,TGTGCCAGCAGTCCCAACAGGGGGTATAAAGAAAAACTGTTTTTT
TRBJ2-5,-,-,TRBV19,CASSMRYRVGNQPQYF,TGTGCCAGTAGTATGAGGTACAGGGTGGGCAATCAGCCCCAGTACTTC
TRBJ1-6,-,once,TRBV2,CASSFGQGIGSPLHF,TGTGCCAGCAGTTTTGGGCAGGGGATCGGTTCACCCCTCCACTTT
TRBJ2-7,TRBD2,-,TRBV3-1,CASSQRTSGTIEQYF,TGTGCCAGCAGCCAGAGGACTAGCGGGACGATCGAGCAGTACTTC
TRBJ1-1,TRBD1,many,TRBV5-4,CASSWDRSNTEAFF,TGTGCCAGCAGCTGGGACAGATCGAACACTGAAGCTTTCTTT
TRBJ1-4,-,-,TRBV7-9,CASSLALGGPEDEKLFF,TGTGCCAGCAGCTTAGCGCTCGGAGGGCCAGAGGATGAAAAACTGTTTTTT
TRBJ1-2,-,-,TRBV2,CASIGSSSYYGYTF,TGTGCCAGCATTGGCAGTTCTTCCTACTATGGCTACACCTTC
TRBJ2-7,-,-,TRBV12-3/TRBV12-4,CASSLSLTADTQYF,TGTGCCAGCAGTTTAAGCCTGACGGCAGATACGCAGTACTTC
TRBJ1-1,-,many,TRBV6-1,CASAPQTANTEAFF,TGTGCCAGTGCCCCGCAGACAGCGAACACTGAAGCTTTCTTT
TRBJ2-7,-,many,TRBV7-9,CASSYQGLGEQYF,TGTGCCAGCAGCTACCAGGGGCTGGGGGAGCAGTACTTC
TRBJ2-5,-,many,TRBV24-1,CATSDADAQETQYF,TGTGCCACCAGTGATGCGGATGCTCAAGAGACCCAGTACTTC
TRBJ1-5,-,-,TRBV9,CASSASGTVLDQPQHF,TGTGCCAGCAGCGCGTCAGGGACGGTTTTAGATCAGCCCCAGCATTTT
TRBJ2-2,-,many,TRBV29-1,CSVGTQGATNTGELFF,TGCAGCGTGGGGACTCAAGGGGCCACGAACACCGGGGAGCTGTTTTTT
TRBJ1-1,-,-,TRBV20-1,CSARAGGMNTEAFF,TGCAGTGCTAGGGCGGGGGGGATGAACACTGAAGCTTTCTTT
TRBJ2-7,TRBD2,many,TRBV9,CASSGGRAGYEQYF,TGTGCCAGCAGCGGCGGGAGGGCCGGCTACGAGCAGTACTTC
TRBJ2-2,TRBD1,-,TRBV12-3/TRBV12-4,CASSHYRGPGTGDTGELFF,TGTGCCAGCAGTCATTATAGGGGTCCCGGGACAGGGGACACCGGGGAGCTGTTTTTT
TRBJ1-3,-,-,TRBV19,CAWGPTLGNTIYF,TGTGCCTGGGGCCCGACGCTTGGAAACACCATATATTTT
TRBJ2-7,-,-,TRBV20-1,CSPRDFYEQYF,TGCAGCCCCCGGGACTTCTACGAGCAGTACTTC
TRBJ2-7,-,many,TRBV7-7,CASSLQESYEQYF,TGTGCTAGCAGCTTACAGGAATCCTACGAGCAGTACTTC
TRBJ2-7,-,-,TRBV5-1,CASSLDGQFVSEQYF,TGCGCCAGCAGCTTGGATGGACAGTTTGTTTCCGAGCAGTACTTC
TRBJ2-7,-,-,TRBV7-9,CASSFGEGGGNNEQYF,TGTGCCAGCAGCTTTGGTGAGGGCGGAGGTAATAATGAGCAGTACTTC
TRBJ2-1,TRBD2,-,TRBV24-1,CATSDPGTSHEQFF,TGTGCCACCAGTGATCCTGGGACTAGCCATGAGCAGTTCTTC
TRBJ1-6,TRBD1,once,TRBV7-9,CASTTGAARSPLHF,TGTGCCAGTACGACAGGGGCGGCTCGATCACCCCTCCACTTT
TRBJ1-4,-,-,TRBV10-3,CASREQGVSEKLFF,TGTGCCAGCAGAGAACAGGGTGTGAGTGAAAAACTGTTTTTT
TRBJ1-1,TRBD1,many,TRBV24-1,CATSDHTRQGRTEAFF,TGTGCCACCAGTGACCATACTAGACAGGGAAGGACTGAAGCTTTCTTT
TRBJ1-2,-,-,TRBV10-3,CAISKGQEGYTF,TGTGCCATCAGTAAGGGACAAGAGGGCTACACCTTC
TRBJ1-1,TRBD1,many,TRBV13,CASIGTGVNTEAFF,TGTGCCAGCATCGGGACAGGGGTGAACACTGAAGCTTTCTTT
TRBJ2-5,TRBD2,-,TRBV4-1,CASSQVITQRGTSVRQETQYF,TGCGCCAGCAGCCAAGTAATCACCCAGCGGGGGACCTCTGTCCGCCAAGAGACCCAGTACTTC
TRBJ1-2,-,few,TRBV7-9,CASSHASGGDYGYTF,TGTGCCAGCAGCCACGCCTCGGGGGGAGACTATGGCTACACCTTC
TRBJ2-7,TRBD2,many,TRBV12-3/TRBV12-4,CASSSSGSSYEQYF,TGTGCCAGCAGTTCTAGCGGGAGTTCCTACGAGCAGTACTTC
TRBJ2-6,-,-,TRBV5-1,CASSLAGVRLEAGANVLTF,TGCGCCAGCAGCTTGGCCGGGGTCCGCTTAGAGGCTGGGGCCAACGTCCTGACTTTC
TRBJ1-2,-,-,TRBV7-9,CASSWTGYTF,TGTGCCAGCAGCTGGACCGGCTACACCTTC
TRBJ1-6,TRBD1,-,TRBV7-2,CASSIRAGGPMHF,TGTGCCAGCAGCATACGGGCAGGGGGTCCTATGCACTTT
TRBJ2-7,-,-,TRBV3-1,CASSQGDQGREYF,TGTGCCAGCAGCCAAGGGGACCAGGGTAGGGAGTACTTC
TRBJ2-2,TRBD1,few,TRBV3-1,CASSLGQRELFF,TGTGCCAGCAGCCTGGGACAGCGGGAGCTGTTTTTT
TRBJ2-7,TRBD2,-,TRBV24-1,CATSATSGTYEQYF,TGTGCCACCAGTGCGACTAGCGGGACCTACGAGCAGTACTTC
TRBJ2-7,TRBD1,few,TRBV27,CASSIGQGAWEQYF,TGTGCCAGCAGTATTGGACAGGGGGCATGGGAGCAGTACTTC
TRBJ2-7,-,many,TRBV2,CASRGDTTYEQYF,TGTGCCAGCAGAGGGGACACAACCTACGAGCAGTACTTC
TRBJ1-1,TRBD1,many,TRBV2,CASSGTGEAFF,TGTGCCAGCAGTGGGACAGGGGAAGCTTTCTTT
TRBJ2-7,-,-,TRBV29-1,CSPRQASYEQYF,TGCAGTCCTCGACAGGCCTCCTACGAGCAGTACTTC
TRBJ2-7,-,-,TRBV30,CAWTPGGTHEQYF,TGTGCCTGGACACCAGGGGGGACCCACGAGCAGTACTTC
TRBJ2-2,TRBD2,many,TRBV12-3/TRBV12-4,CASSLTSGYTGELFF,TGTGCCAGCAGCCTGACTAGCGGATACACCGGGGAGCTGTTTTTT
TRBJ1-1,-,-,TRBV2,CASSELDLWGGPDTEAFF,TGTGCCAGCAGTGAACTAGACCTTTGGGGGGGCCCAGATACTGAAGCTTTCTTT
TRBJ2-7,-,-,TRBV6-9,CASSSQQPKTGSGYEQYF,TGTGCCAGCAGTTCCCAACAACCGAAGACAGGTTCTGGTTACGAGCAGTACTTC
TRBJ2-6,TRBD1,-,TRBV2,CASSGAGTGFSGANVLTF,TGTGCCAGCAGTGGTGCCGGGACAGGGTTCTCTGGGGCCAACGTCCTGACTTTC
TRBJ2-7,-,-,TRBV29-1,CSRRTFSYEQYF,TGCAGCAGGAGGACATTTTCCTACGAGCAGTACTTC
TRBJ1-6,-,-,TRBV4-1,CASSRNTGRDSPLHF,TGCGCCAGCAGCCGTAACACGGGTCGGGATTCACCCCTCCACTTT
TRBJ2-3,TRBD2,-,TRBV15,CATSSHSTSGADTQYF,TGTGCCACCAGCAGTCACAGTACTAGCGGGGCAGATACGCAGTATTTT
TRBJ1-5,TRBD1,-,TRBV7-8,CASSVGTVNQPQHF,TGTGCCAGCAGCGTCGGGACAGTCAATCAGCCCCAGCATTTT
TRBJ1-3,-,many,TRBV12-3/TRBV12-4,CASSRPVRRNTIYF,TGTGCCAGCAGCAGACCTGTTAGGCGAAACACCATATATTTT
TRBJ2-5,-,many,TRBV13,CASSLGIRQETQYF,TGTGCCAGCAGCTTAGGCATCAGACAAGAGACCCAGTACTTC
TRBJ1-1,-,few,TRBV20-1,CSATNTEAFF,TGCAGTGCTACGAACACTGAAGCTTTCTTT
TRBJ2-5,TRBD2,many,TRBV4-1,CASSQSQGLAETQYF,TGCGCCAGCAGCCAAAGCCAGGGACTAGCAGAGACCCAGTACTTC